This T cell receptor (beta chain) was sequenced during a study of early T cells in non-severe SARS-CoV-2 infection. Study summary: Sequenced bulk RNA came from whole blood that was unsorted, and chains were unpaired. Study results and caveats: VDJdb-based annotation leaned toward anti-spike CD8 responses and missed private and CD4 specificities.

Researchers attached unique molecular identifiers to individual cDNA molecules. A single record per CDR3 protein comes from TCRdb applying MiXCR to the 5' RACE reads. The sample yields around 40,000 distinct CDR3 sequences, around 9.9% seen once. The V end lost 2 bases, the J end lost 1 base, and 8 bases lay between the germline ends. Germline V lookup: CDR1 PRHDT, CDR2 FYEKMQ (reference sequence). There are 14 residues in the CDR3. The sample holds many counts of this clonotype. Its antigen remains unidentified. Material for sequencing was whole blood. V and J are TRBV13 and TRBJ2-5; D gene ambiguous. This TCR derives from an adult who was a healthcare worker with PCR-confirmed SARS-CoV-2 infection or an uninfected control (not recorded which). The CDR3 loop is CASSLRRLQETQYF. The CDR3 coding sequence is TGTGCCAGCAGCTTACGACGCCTCCAAGAGACCCAGTACTTC.